The subject of this entry is one T cell receptor beta chain. What this receptor recognizes is not known. Base qualities are not recorded, but no much larger clone differs from it by a single base. These data come from a study of radiation and T cells in renal cell carcinoma (dated by TCRdb to the early 2020s). As for the study more broadly: The samples were obtained from a clinical trial, where primary renal cell carcinomas were treated with 15 Gy stereotactic body radiation therapy and then removed by nephrectomy 4 weeks afterward. In the approximately 53 samples combined, around 3.9 million unique CDR3 nucleotide sequences were found, encoding approximately 2,800,000 unique CDR3 amino acid sequences. A total of some 55 samples underwent TCR beta sequencing, made up of 25 or so tumors and some 27 peripheral blood samples.

Explained via the paper, the time point label denotes: blood 2 weeks post-SBRT. Explained via the paper, the treatment or condition label denotes: 15 Gy SBRT to primary tumor, nephrectomy 4 weeks later. To track tumor-enriched clonotypes, serial peripheral blood was sampled from radiation-treated patients at baseline and at 2 weeks and 4 weeks after SBRT. Every patient's renal cell carcinoma showed clear cell pathology. Genomic DNA for TCR sequencing was prepared using the QIAamp DNA Blood Mini Kit (Qiagen). Samples were included in the analyses only if all quality control checks were passed. V is cut back by 1 base and J by 2 bases, with 6 bases in the junction unmatched. CDR1 is given as SGHRS and CDR2 as YFSETQ, both from the germline V gene. The CDR3 runs 15 amino acids, cysteine and phenylalanine included. The read is trimmed to its CDR3 DNA, 45 bases read in frame from base 1. What the study reported, not specific to this receptor: Because pretreatment tumor biopsies were not available, the baseline intratumoral presence of clonotypes could not be determined. Top tumor clonotypes rose in blood from baseline to 2 weeks post-radiation, then contracted by 4 weeks, suggesting transient expansion of tumor-resident clones. Changes in the blood repertoire were not tracked past 4 weeks after treatment. The single-armed trial design could not address effects of radiation dose or scheduling on the TCR repertoire.

The immunoSEQ kit was used, according to the manufacturer's recommendations, to generate TCR beta libraries from genomic DNA. For library preparation, a first multiplex PCR was performed with proprietary primers, followed by a second PCR in which unique barcodes were added, and bead cleanups were performed after each round. A positive control reaction and a negative control reaction, both provided in the kit, were run with every batch of samples. The final libraries underwent checking on an Agilent 4200 TapeStation D1000 ScreenTape, volumetric pooling, and quantification by qPCR. Sequencing ran on an Illumina NextSeq500 with a MidOutput 150-cycle cartridge, using 156 Read1 and 15 Index1 cycles with kit custom primers. The pooled library was loaded at approximately 1 pM, with a roughly 19% PhiX control spiked in. From the authors' description of their analysis: Vendor-processed data were analyzed in R, with a clonotype defined as all T cells sharing the same CDR3 nucleotide sequence. For clone abundance analyses, frequencies were normalized to the 10,000 most abundant clones in each sample. Before analysis, public T cell clones were removed, and these numbered fewer than six per sample on average. An abundance difference of at least 32-fold between compartments was the criterion for calling clonotypes tumor-enriched or baseline blood-enriched. A beta-binomial differential abundance model was applied to find clonotypes that expanded or contracted between blood time points. Tumor-blood repertoire similarity was measured with the Baroni-Urbani and Buser coefficient, and group comparisons used two-tailed Wilcoxon tests in R. Entries here come from immuneACCESS through TCRdb and include only in-frame sequences with V and J called. Some clones fail to appear in such tables; in the studies checked, an unresolved V gene covers under half of the shortfall, and the cause of the remainder is unknown. The D gene and trimming were derived from the DNA, and the V and J assignments and clone size from that table. Here the sample has roughly 49,000 clones; 80% occur a single time. The ten largest clones capture roughly 30% of the sample.

The sequenced sample was blood, obtained from a patient whose treatment included radiotherapy and nephrectomy. The V and J genes are TRBV5-1 and TRBJ2-7; 7 central bases correspond to TRBD1. This receptor was obtained from a woman aged 70-85 years with renal cell carcinoma. The nucleotide sequence reads TGCGCCAGCAGCTTGACGTCCCAGGGGGCCTACGAGCAGTACTTC. Its protein is CASSLTSQGAYEQYF.